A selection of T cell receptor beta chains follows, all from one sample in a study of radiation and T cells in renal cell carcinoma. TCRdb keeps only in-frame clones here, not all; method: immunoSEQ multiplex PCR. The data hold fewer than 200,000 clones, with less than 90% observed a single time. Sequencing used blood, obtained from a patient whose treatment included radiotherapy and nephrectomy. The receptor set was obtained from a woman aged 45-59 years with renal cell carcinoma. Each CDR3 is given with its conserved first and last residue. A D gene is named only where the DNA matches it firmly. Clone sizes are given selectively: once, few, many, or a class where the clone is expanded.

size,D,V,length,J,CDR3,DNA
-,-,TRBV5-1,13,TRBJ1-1,CASSWGGLTEAFF,TGCGCCAGCAGCTGGGGGGGGCTCACTGAAGCTTTCTTT
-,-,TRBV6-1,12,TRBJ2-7,CASSTSFYEQYF,TGTGCCAGCAGTACTAGCTTCTACGAGCAGTACTTC
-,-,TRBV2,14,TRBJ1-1,CASSEDPSSAEAFF,TGTGCCAGCAGTGAAGATCCGTCTTCGGCTGAAGCTTTCTTT
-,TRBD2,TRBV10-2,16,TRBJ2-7,CASSVERGALRLEQYF,TGCGCCAGCAGTGTGGAGCGGGGGGCTCTTCGGCTCGAGCAGTACTTC
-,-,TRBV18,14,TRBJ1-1,CASSPARGNTEAFF,TGTGCCAGCTCACCAGCCAGGGGAAACACTGAAGCTTTCTTT
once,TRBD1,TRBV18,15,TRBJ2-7,CASSPPKGQSYEQYF,TGTGCCAGCTCACCGCCCAAGGGACAGTCCTACGAGCAGTACTTC
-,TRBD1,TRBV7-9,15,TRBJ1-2,CASSFLDRPNYGYTF,TGTGCCAGCAGCTTCCTGGACAGGCCCAACTATGGCTACACCTTC
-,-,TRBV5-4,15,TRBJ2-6,CASSLGPTGANVLTF,TGTGCCAGCAGCTTGGGGCCAACTGGGGCCAACGTCCTGACTTTC
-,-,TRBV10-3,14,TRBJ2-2,CAITPGPITGELFF,TGTGCCATCACCCCGGGCCCCATTACCGGGGAGCTGTTTTTT
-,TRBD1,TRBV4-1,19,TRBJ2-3,CASSQGGGQGGRGTDTQYF,TGCGCCAGCAGCCAAGGAGGTGGACAGGGGGGTCGCGGCACAGATACGCAGTATTTT
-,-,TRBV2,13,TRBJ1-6,CASSEVGNSPLHF,TGTGCCAGCAGTGAAGTGGGGAATTCACCCCTCCACTTT
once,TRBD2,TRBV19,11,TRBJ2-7,CASRSGGEQYF,TGTGCCAGTAGATCGGGGGGCGAGCAGTACTTC
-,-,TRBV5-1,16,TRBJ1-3,CASSLSLGTSGNTIYF,TGCGCCAGCAGCTTGTCTCTCGGGACCTCTGGAAACACCATATATTTT
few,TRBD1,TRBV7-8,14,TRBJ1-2,CASSTRDRVNGYTF,TGTGCCAGCAGCACCCGGGACAGGGTGAATGGCTACACCTTC
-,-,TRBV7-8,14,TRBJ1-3,CASSFGGTGNTIYF,TGTGCCAGCAGCTTCGGAGGGACTGGAAACACCATATATTTT
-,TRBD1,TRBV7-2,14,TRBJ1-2,CASSSVQGYGGYTF,TGTGCCAGCAGTTCCGTACAGGGGTACGGCGGCTACACCTTC
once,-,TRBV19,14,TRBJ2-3,CASSIGYTANTQYF,TGTGCCAGTAGTATAGGGTATACAGCTAACACGCAGTATTTT
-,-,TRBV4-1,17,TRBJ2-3,CASSPQTPGTFTDTQYF,TGCGCCAGCAGCCCCCAAACCCCAGGGACTTTCACAGATACGCAGTATTTT
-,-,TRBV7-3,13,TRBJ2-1,CASSPSRYNEQFF,TGTGCCAGCAGCCCCTCCCGCTACAATGAGCAGTTCTTC
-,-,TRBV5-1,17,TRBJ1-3,CASSLMAGPSSGNTIYF,TGCGCCAGCAGCTTGATGGCAGGGCCCAGCTCTGGAAACACCATATATTTT
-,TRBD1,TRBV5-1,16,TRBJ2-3,CASSYLGQGSTDTQYF,TGCGCCAGCAGCTACTTGGGACAGGGGAGCACAGATACGCAGTATTTT
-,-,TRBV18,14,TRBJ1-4,CASSPQKSNEKLFF,TGTGCCAGCTCACCACAGAAATCGAATGAAAAACTGTTTTTT
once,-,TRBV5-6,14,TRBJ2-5,CASSLEETQETQYF,TGTGCCAGCAGCTTAGAGGAGACCCAAGAGACCCAGTACTTC
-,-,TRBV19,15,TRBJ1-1,CASTFQGTGNTEAFF,TGTGCCAGTACCTTCCAAGGGACGGGGAACACTGAAGCTTTCTTT
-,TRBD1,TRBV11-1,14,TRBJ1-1,CASTPGTENTEAFF,TGTGCCAGCACCCCCGGGACAGAAAACACTGAAGCTTTCTTT
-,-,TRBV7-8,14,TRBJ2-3,CASSPRLVTDTQYF,TGTGCCAGCAGCCCCCGGCTAGTAACAGATACGCAGTATTTT
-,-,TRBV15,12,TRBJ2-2,CATSRGTGELFF,TGTGCCACCAGCAGAGGTACCGGGGAGCTGTTTTTT
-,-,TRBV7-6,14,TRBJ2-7,CASSFQPDSYEQYF,TGTGCCAGCAGCTTCCAACCGGACAGCTACGAGCAGTACTTC
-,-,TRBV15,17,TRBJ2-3,CATSRDLRGGSLDTQYF,TGTGCCACCAGCAGAGATCTTCGCGGAGGCTCTCTAGATACGCAGTATTTT
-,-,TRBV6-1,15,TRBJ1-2,CASSDGGVPPYGYTF,TGTGCCAGCAGTGATGGGGGGGTTCCGCCTTATGGCTACACCTTC
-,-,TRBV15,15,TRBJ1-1,CATSRAGQGKYEAFF,TGTGCCACCAGCAGAGCGGGGCAGGGAAAGTATGAAGCTTTCTTT
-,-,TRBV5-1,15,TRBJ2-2,CASSLGQTNTGELFF,TGCGCCAGCAGCTTGGGCCAAACGAACACCGGGGAGCTGTTTTTT
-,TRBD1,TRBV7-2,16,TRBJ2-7,CASSLRTGVRTYEQYF,TGTGCCAGCAGCCTCCGGACAGGGGTAAGGACCTACGAGCAGTACTTC
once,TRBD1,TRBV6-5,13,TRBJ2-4,CATTGTGDTIQYF,TGTGCCACCACCGGGACAGGGGATACCATTCAGTACTTC
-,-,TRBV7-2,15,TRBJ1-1,CASSLAPIPDMRAFF,TGTGCCAGCAGCTTAGCGCCGATTCCCGACATGCGGGCTTTCTTT
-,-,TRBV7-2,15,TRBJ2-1,CASSFEPRAYNEQFF,TGTGCCAGCAGCTTCGAGCCGCGGGCCTACAATGAGCAGTTCTTC
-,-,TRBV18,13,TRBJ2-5,CASSPDLQETQYF,TGTGCCAGCTCACCGGATTTGCAAGAGACCCAGTACTTC
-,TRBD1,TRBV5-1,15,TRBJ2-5,CASSYGTGGQETQYF,TGCGCCAGCAGCTACGGGACAGGAGGCCAAGAGACCCAGTACTTC
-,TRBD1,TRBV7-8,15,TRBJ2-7,CASSPDRVIGYEQYF,TGTGCCAGCAGCCCAGACAGGGTGATCGGATACGAGCAGTACTTC
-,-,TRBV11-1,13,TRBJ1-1,CASSLVVNTEAFF,TGTGCCAGCAGCTTAGTTGTGAACACTGAAGCTTTCTTT